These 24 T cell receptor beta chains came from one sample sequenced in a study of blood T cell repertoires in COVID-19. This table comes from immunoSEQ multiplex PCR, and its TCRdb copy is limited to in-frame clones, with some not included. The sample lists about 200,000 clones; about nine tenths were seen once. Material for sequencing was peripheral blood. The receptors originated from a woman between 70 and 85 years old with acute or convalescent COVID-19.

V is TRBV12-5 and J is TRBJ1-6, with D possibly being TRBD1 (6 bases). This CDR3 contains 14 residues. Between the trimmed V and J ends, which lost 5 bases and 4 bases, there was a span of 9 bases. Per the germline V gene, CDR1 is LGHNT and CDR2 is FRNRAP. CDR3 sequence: CASGTDRYNSPLHF. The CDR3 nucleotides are TGTGCTAGTGGTACCGACAGGTATAATTCACCCCTCCACTTT.

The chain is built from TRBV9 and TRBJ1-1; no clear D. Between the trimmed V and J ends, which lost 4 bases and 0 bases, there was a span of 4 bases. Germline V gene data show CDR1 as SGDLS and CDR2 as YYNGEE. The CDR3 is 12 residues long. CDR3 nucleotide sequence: TGTGCCAGCAGCCCAGTGAACACTGAAGCTTTCTTT. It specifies CASSPVNTEAFF.

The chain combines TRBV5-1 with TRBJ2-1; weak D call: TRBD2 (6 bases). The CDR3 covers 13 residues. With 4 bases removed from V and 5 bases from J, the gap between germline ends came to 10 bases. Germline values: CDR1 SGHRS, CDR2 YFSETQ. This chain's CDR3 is CASSPGLNNEQFF. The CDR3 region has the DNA TGCGCCAGCAGCCCGGGACTCAACAATGAGCAGTTCTTC. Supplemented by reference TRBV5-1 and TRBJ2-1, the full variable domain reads KAGVTQTPRYLIKTRGQQVTLSCSPISGHRSVSWYQQTPGQGLQFLFEYFSETQRNKGNFPGRFSGRQFSNSRSEMNVSTLELGDSALYLCASSPGLNNEQFFGPGTRLTVL.

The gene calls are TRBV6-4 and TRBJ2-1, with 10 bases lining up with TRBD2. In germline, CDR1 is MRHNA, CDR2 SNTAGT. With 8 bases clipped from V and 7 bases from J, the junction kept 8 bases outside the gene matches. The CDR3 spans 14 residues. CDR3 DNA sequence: TGTGCCAGCGGGGAGCGGGGGGGCCGGAATGAGCAGTTCTTC. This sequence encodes CASGERGGRNEQFF.

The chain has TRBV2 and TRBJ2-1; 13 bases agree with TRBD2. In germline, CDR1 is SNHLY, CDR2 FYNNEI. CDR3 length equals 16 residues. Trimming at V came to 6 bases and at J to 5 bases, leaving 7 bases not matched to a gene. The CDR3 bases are TGTGCCAGCAGGGAACTAGCGGGAGGGCAGAACAATGAGCAGTTCTTC. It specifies CASRELAGGQNNEQFF. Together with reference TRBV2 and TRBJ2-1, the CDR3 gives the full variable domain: EPEVTQTPSHQVTQMGQEVILRCVPISNHLYFYWYRQILGQKVEFLVSFYNNEISEKSEIFDDQFSVERPDGSNFTLKIRSTKLEDSAMYFCASRELAGGQNNEQFFGPGTRLTVL.

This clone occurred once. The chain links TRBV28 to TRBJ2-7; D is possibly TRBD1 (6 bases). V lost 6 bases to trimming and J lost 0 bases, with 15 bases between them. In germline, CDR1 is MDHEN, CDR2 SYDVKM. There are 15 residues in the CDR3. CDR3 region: CASRGAAEASYEQYF. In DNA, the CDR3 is TGTGCCAGCAGGGGGGCAGCCGAGGCCTCCTACGAGCAGTACTTC.

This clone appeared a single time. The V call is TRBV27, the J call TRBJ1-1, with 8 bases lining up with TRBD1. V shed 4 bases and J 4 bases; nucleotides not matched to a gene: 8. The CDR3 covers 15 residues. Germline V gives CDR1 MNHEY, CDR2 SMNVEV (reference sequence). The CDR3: CASSSLQGASTEAFF. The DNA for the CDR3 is TGTGCCAGCAGTTCGTTGCAGGGGGCAAGCACTGAAGCTTTCTTT.

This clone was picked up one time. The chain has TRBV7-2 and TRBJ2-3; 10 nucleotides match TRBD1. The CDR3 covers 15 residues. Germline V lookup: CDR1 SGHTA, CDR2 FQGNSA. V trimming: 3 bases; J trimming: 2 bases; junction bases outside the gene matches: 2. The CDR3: CASSFDRGPTDTQYF. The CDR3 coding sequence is TGTGCCAGCAGCTTCGACAGGGGGCCCACAGATACGCAGTATTTT.

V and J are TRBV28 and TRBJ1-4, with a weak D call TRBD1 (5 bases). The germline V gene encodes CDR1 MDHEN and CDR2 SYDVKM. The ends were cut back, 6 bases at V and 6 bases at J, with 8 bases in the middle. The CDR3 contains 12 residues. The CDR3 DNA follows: TGTGCCAGCAGACAGGTAGATGAAAAACTGTTTTTT. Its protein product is CASRQVDEKLFF.

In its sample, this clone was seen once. The CDR3 nucleotides are TGTGCCAGCAGCGTGGGACTAAACAAAGAGACCCAGTACTTC. Translation gives CASSVGLNKETQYF. This chain uses TRBV7-9 with TRBJ2-5; 7 nucleotides align to TRBD2. J was trimmed by 3 bases and V by 5 bases; bases with no gene match: 6. CDR1 and CDR2 (germline): SEHNR, FQNEAQ (reference sequence). CDR3 size: 14 residues.

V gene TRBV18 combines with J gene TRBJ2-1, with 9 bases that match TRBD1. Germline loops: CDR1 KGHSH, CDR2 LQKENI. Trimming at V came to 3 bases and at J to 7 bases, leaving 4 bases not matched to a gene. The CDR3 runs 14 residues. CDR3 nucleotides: TGTGCCAGCTCACCGTGGGACAGGGCGAATGAGCAGTTCTTC. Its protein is CASSPWDRANEQFF.

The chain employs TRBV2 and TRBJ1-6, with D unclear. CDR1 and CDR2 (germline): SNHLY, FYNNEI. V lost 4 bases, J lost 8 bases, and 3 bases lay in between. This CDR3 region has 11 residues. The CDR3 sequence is CASSGHSPLHF. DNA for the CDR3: TGTGCCAGCAGTGGGCATTCACCCCTCCACTTT.

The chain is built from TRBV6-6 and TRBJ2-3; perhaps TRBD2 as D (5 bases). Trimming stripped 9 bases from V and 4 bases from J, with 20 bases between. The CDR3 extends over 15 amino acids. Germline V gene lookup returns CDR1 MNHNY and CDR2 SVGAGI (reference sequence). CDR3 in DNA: TGTGCCAGTCTTCCCCGCCTAGCAGGATCAGATACGCAGTATTTT. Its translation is CASLPRLAGSDTQYF.

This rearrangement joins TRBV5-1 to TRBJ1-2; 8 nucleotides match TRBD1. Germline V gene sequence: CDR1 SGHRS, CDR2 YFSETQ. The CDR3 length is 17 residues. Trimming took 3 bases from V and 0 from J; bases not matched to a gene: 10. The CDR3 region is CASSSGTGGFANYGYTF. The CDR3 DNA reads TGCGCCAGCAGCTCCGGGACAGGAGGATTTGCTAACTATGGCTACACCTTC.

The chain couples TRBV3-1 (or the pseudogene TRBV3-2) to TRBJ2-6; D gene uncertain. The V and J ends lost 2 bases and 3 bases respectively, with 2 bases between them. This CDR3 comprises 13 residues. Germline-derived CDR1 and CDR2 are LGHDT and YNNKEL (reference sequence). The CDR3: CASSQYGANVLTF. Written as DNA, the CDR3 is TGTGCCAGCAGCCAATATGGGGCCAACGTCCTGACTTTC.

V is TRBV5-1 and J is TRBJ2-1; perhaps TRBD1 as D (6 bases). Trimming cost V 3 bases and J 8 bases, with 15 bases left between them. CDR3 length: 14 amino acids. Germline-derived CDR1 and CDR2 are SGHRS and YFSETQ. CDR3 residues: CASSSGQPNDEQFF. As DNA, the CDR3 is TGCGCCAGCAGCTCAGGACAGCCTAACGATGAGCAGTTCTTC.

CDR3 DNA: TGTGCCAGCAGTTACTCGGACAGGCGGCAAGAGACCCAGTACTTC. Translation gives CASSYSDRRQETQYF. This chain uses TRBV6-2 or TRBV6-3 with TRBJ2-5, with 7 bases that match TRBD1. J gave up 2 bases and V 0 bases, and 3 bases lay outside the gene matches. The CDR3 is 15 amino acids. The V gene's germline CDR1 is MNHEY and CDR2 SVGEGT.

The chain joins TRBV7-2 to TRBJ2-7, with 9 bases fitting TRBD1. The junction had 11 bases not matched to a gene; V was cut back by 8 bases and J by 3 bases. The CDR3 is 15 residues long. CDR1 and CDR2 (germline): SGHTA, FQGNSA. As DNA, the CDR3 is TGTGCCAGCTCTACGGACAGGGGCCCTTTCTACGAGCAGTACTTC. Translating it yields CASSTDRGPFYEQYF.

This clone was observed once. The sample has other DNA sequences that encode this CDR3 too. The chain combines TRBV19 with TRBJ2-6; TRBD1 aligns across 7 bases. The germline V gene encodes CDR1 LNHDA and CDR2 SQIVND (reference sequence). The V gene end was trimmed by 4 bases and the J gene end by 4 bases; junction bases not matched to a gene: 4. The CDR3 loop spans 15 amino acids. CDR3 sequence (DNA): TGTGCCAGTAGTACGACAGGGACGGGGGCCAACGTCCTGACTTTC. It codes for CASSTTGTGANVLTF.

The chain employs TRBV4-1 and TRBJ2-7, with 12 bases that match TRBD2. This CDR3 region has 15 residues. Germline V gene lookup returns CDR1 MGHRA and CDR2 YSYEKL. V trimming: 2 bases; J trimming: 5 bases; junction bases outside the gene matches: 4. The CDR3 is CASSQLTSGSNEQYF. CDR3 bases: TGCGCCAGCAGCCAACTGACTAGCGGGAGTAACGAGCAGTACTTC.

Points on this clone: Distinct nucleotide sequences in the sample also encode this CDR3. CDR3: CASSLLQGTEAFF. The CDR3 DNA follows: TGTGCCAGCAGCTTACTCCAGGGAACGGAAGCTTTCTTT. The chain is built from TRBV7-9 and TRBJ1-1, with D perhaps TRBD1 (5 bases). Trimming shortened V by 2 bases and J by 8 bases, and 12 bases separated the two germline ends. The CDR3 extends over 13 amino acids. The germline CDR1 and CDR2 sequences are SEHNR and FQNEAQ (reference sequence). The full variable domain, its missing parts supplied by reference TRBV7-9 and TRBJ1-1, is DTGVSQNPRHKITKRGQNVTFRCDPISEHNRLYWYRQTLGQGPEFLTYFQNEAQLEKSRLLSDRFSAERPKGSFSTLEIQRTEQGDSAMYLCASSLLQGTEAFFGQGTRLTVV.

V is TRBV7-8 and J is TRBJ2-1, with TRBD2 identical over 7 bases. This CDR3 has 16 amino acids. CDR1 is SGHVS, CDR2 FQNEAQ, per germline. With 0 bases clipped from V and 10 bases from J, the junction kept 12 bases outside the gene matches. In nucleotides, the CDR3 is TGTGCCAGCAGCTTAGCAAGGGCGGGGGTGGTGGAAGAGCAGTTCTTC. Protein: CASSLARAGVVEEQFF.

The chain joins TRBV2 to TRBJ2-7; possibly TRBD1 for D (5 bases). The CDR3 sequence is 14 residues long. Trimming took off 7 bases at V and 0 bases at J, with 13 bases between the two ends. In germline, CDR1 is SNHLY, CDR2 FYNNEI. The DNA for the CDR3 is TGTGCCAGCACAGCTCAGGGAAGCTCCTACGAGCAGTACTTC. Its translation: CASTAQGSSYEQYF.

CDR3 coding DNA: TGCGCCAGCAGCTTGGAGGGACTAGCGGCAATTTACGAGCAGTACTTC. Residues: CASSLEGLAAIYEQYF. The chain combines TRBV5-1 with TRBJ2-7, with 11 bases that match TRBD2. J was trimmed by 4 bases and V by 0 bases; bases with no gene match: 6. CDR3 length equals 16 residues. The germline V gene encodes CDR1 SGHRS and CDR2 YFSETQ.